This T cell receptor (delta chain) appears in the sequencing data of a study of γδ T cells in repeated Plasmodium falciparum infection (dated by TCRdb to the early 2020s). Regarding the complete study: The natural-infection arm enrolled Malian children exposed to intense seasonal malaria transmission and compared the Malian children with Australian children matched for age and gender. Malian gammadelta TCR repertoires were analysed cross-sectionally during no-transmission periods and longitudinally across acute febrile malaria episodes. Four to six malaria-naive U.S. adults underwent four controlled human malaria infections by bites from P. falciparum NF54-infected Anopheles stephensi mosquitoes over roughly 580 days. Samples from controlled-infection subjects were taken at baseline, right before selected infections, and 21 days after each infection. In the study, the shaping of the human gammadelta T cell repertoire by repeated Plasmodium falciparum infection was examined using natural infection in Mali and controlled human malaria infection. What the work shows at the level of the full study, not this receptor alone: Analysis of inter-individual variability in gammadelta T cell responses was limited by the small size of the controlled-infection cohort. Generalizability was limited because the Malian cohort was drawn from a small rural village of predominantly one ethnic group.

The library was generated by multiplex PCR. Sequencing used an Illumina MiSeq. From each sorted gammadelta T cell sample, both TCR gamma (TRG) and TCR delta (TRD) chains were sequenced. The paper's data handling went like this. The repertoire analyses drew on clonotype tree plots, the accumulated frequency of the top 20 clonotypes, and diversity index (DI) and D75 metrics. With CATT, TCRdb called clones again from the public reads; duplicate DNA rows were later joined. Here the V and J calls rest on TCRdb's processing, not on the authors' analysis. This sample lists 75,000 to 100,000 delta-chain clones; roughly 1.4% were detected once. The ten top clones hold approximately 10% of the sample. Remarks on this clone: Its antigen is unknown. This likely reflects a read error, since a far larger clone is one base away. The identical CDR3 is also encoded by other nucleotide sequences in the sample.

The sequence derives from a pool of human donors (malaria-infected and uninfected, not separated). The sample taken for sequencing was gamma-delta T cells from blood.

Here is the DNA: TGTGCCTGTGACACCGGAGTCAATCCTCCCAACTCCTGGGACACCCGACAGATGTTCTTC. It is translated as CACDTGVNPPNSWDTRQMFF. The V gene call is TRDV2, and the J gene call is absent; no check of the table's D call, TRDD3, against the DNA was made. Reading the germline V gene gives CDR1 GEAIGNYY and CDR2 EKD. Counted from cysteine to phenylalanine, this CDR3 has 20 amino acids. Here the CDR3 DNA is all that survives: 60 bases in frame from base 1.